Listed below are T cell receptor beta chains from one sample, sequenced in a study of T cells in Graves' hyperthyroidism and ophthalmopathy. TCRdb redid the calling of the multiplex PCR reads with MiXCR, one entry per CDR3 protein. The sample yields about 500,000 distinct CDR3 sequences, over 15% seen once. The sequenced material came from blood. These receptors all come from a woman aged 18-30 years with Graves' hyperthyroidism. CDR3s include the opening cysteine and the closing phenylalanine or tryptophan. D genes are given only for firm matches. Only some rows state a clone size, as once, few, many or a class for expanded clones.

J gene | V gene | clone size | D gene | CDR3 DNA | CDR3 protein
TRBJ2-1 | TRBV9 | few | TRBD2 | TGTGCCAGCGCTATTAGACTAGCGGGGGATTACAATGAGCAGTTCTTC | CASAIRLAGDYNEQFF
TRBJ2-5 | TRBV12-3/TRBV12-4 | many | NA | TGTGCCAGCAACGAGGCCGGCCCGAGGGGAGAGACCCAGTACTTC | CASNEAGPRGETQYF
TRBJ2-3 | TRBV2 | many | TRBD1 | TGTGCCAGCAGTTATCGGACAGGGAATGGTGAGAGAGATACGCAGTATTTT | CASSYRTGNGERDTQYF
TRBJ2-1 | TRBV2 | many | TRBD2 | TGTGCCACCGGAGGGGACACCGGGGGTAGCGGGGGGTTTGAGGAGCAGTTCTTC | CATGGDTGGSGGFEEQFF
TRBJ2-3 | TRBV7-2 | many | TRBD2 | TGTGCCAGCAGCTCCAAGCGGGGCTTATTAGATACGCAGTATTTT | CASSSKRGLLDTQYF
TRBJ1-6 | TRBV15 | NA | TRBD1 | TGTGCCACCAGGGAAAGGGGGCAGGCCTATAATTCACCCCTCCACTTT | CATRERGQAYNSPLHF
TRBJ1-2 | TRBV13 | NA | NA | TGTGCCAGCAGCTTAGGAGGGGCGGCGGCCCAAGGTAGCTATGGCTACACCTTC | CASSLGGAAAQGSYGYTF
TRBJ1-5 | TRBV20-1 | NA | NA | TGCAGTGCTAGAGAAAAGGACAGAATTAGCAATCAGCCCCAGCATTTT | CSAREKDRISNQPQHF
TRBJ2-3 | TRBV28 | many | NA | TGTGCCAGCACTTTCTCAGGGGCCACTAGCACAGATACGCAGTATTTT | CASTFSGATSTDTQYF
TRBJ2-5 | TRBV27 | few | NA | TGTGCCAGCAAGGAGACGGGACGGTTACAAGAGACCCAGTACTTC | CASKETGRLQETQYF
TRBJ2-3 | TRBV4-1 | NA | TRBD2 | TGCGCCAGCAGCCAAGAATCGGGGGTACCTAGCGGGGGGGTCACAGATACGCAGTATTTT | CASSQESGVPSGGVTDTQYF
TRBJ2-2 | TRBV7-2 | NA | TRBD1 | TGTGCCAGCAGCTGGACAGGGCTGATATCTGGGGAGCTGTTTTTT | CASSWTGLISGELFF
TRBJ2-1 | TRBV7-2 | NA | NA | TGTGCCAGTAGTATGCTCGTCAACAGCCAAGAGCAGTTCTTC | CASSMLVNSQEQFF
TRBJ2-7 | TRBV12-3/TRBV12-4 | few | NA | TGTGCCAGCAGTTTTAACCGGCGGGGGCAGTACTTC | CASSFNRRGQYF
TRBJ1-5 | TRBV7-4 | many | NA | TGTGCCAGCAGCTTACTCCCCGGGGCAGGCAATCAGCCCCAGCATTTT | CASSLLPGAGNQPQHF
TRBJ1-2 | TRBV20-1 | many | NA | TGCAGTGCTAGGGAGATAAGAACAGAATACTATGGCTACACCTTC | CSAREIRTEYYGYTF
TRBJ2-7 | TRBV12-3/TRBV12-4 | many | TRBD2 | TGTGCCAGCCCGCCGGGACTAGCGGGGTATATAGGCTCCTACGAGCAGTACTTC | CASPPGLAGYIGSYEQYF